This is a list of T cell receptor beta chains from one sample in a study of blood T cell repertoires in COVID-19. The protocol was immunoSEQ multiplex PCR, while the TCRdb copy is restricted to in-frame clones and leaves out a portion. This table holds roughly 88,000 clones, around 80% found once. Sequenced material: peripheral blood. Receptors originate from an elderly woman with acute or convalescent COVID-19. Both conserved end residues are part of each CDR3. D genes are given only for firm matches. Some rows have no size entry. The others give once, few or many, or a class for an expanded clone.

len	d_gene	v_gene	abundance	j_gene	CDR3aa
18	TRBD1	TRBV19	-	TRBJ1-1	CASSKVSGRGAGGTEAFF
18	TRBD2	TRBV27	-	TRBJ2-5	CASSLRTSGGAKKETQYF
19	-	TRBV3-1/TRBV3-2	-	TRBJ1-2	CASSQSHRLGGGWNYGYTF
12	-	TRBV12-3/TRBV12-4	few	TRBJ1-5	CASSFPGIAQHF
13	-	TRBV6-5	-	TRBJ2-3	CASSPGGSDTQYF
14	-	TRBV5-4	-	TRBJ1-2	CASSLGPGDYGYTF
15	-	TRBV30	-	TRBJ2-6	CAWTGQSAGANVLTF
14	TRBD1	TRBV19	-	TRBJ2-2	CASSRDRETGELFF
12	-	TRBV7-2	once	TRBJ2-7	CASSPGAYEQYF
15	-	TRBV4-1	-	TRBJ1-1	CASSPLKGKGSEAFF
14	TRBD1	TRBV10-1	-	TRBJ2-5	CASSEDRAEETQYF
15	TRBD2	TRBV30	-	TRBJ2-7	CAWRTSGGPSNEQYF
14	-	TRBV5-1	-	TRBJ1-3	CASSLVPGGNTIYF
16	-	TRBV6-6	few	TRBJ2-7	CASSYSGEGRRNEQYF
15	TRBD1	TRBV2	-	TRBJ1-1	CASSDGDRVNTEAFF
15	TRBD1	TRBV6-5	-	TRBJ1-3	CASSNGQGLGNTIYF
14	-	TRBV19	-	TRBJ2-7	CASSIGVSYHEQYF
14	-	TRBV7-9	-	TRBJ2-1	CASSYAGPNNEQFF
12	-	TRBV2	once	TRBJ1-6	CASSVRGSPLHF
15	TRBD1	TRBV9	once	TRBJ1-2	CASSERDRTNYGYTF
17	TRBD1	TRBV6-2/TRBV6-3	few	TRBJ1-1	CASSYSAGQRVSTEAFF
13	-	TRBV28	-	TRBJ2-2	CASSPYPAGELFF
16	-	TRBV4-3	-	TRBJ1-1	CASSQQKGPRDTEAFF
16	-	TRBV10-1	-	TRBJ1-4	CASRVRYGGLNEKLFF
14	-	TRBV19	-	TRBJ1-5	CASKGWELNQPQHF
14	-	TRBV10-2	-	TRBJ2-2	CASSGGLATGELFF
17	TRBD1	TRBV3-1/TRBV3-2	once	TRBJ1-3	CASSQAPGQGAANTIYF
14	-	TRBV6-2/TRBV6-3	-	TRBJ1-5	CASSQTGLNQPQHF
18	TRBD2	TRBV18	-	TRBJ2-3	CASSPPGLAGGLTDTQYF
16	TRBD1	TRBV27	-	TRBJ1-4	CASSAPSTGGREKLFF
14	-	TRBV7-3	-	TRBJ1-1	CASSLRGENTEAFF
14	TRBD2	TRBV2	-	TRBJ2-7	CASRGTSGGYEQYF
15	TRBD2	TRBV7-3	-	TRBJ2-7	CASSLLAGGSYEQYF